This note documents a single T cell receptor (beta chain) sequence. The primer mix had 60 Vbeta and 13 Jbeta primers. The table came from immunoSEQ multiplex PCR; TCRdb's copy has only in-frame clones and leaves some out. The sample has under 200,000 clones, and its top ten clones hold roughly 2%. The data were taken from a study of cytomegalovirus exposure and HLA in healthy donors. With 6 bases clipped from V and 2 bases from J, the junction kept 4 bases outside the gene matches. Germline V gives CDR1 SEHNR, CDR2 FQNEAQ (reference sequence). This CDR3 is built from 14 residues. The TCR originated in a man under 40 in good health and CMV-seronegative. The material sequenced was PBMCs. This chain connects TRBV7-9 to TRBJ2-7, with TRBD2 matching 10 bases. CDR3 region: CASRYGTSAYEQYF. In nucleotides, the CDR3 is TGTGCCAGCAGATACGGGACTAGCGCCTACGAGCAGTACTTC.